The 6 T cell receptor beta chains presented below share a single source sample, sequenced in a study of shared clonotypes between healthy human individuals. Some clones are missing from TCRdb's copy, which holds only in-frame ones; the method was immunoSEQ multiplex PCR. The repertoire consists of fewer than 700,000 clones, with roughly 72% occurring once and the leading ten covering around 12%. The specimen sequenced was PBMCs. The receptors originated from a woman in her 40s in good health. Some clones in this sample may be carry-over from other donors' samples.

The chain uses TRBV2 and TRBJ2-1, with D perhaps being TRBD1 or TRBD2 (5 bases each). Germline V gene data show CDR1 as SNHLY and CDR2 as FYNNEI. Between the trimmed V and J ends, which lost 7 bases and 4 bases, there was a span of 14 bases. The CDR3 has 14 residues. The CDR3: CASKEVTVYNEQFF. DNA of the CDR3: TGTGCCAGCAAGGAGGTGACAGTTTACAATGAGCAGTTCTTC.

The V call is TRBV18, the J call TRBJ2-3; TRBD2 matches at 12 bases. J was trimmed by 0 bases and V by 5 bases; bases with no gene match: 0. The CDR3 is made up of 15 amino acids. Germline CDR1 KGHSH, CDR2 LQKENI. CDR3 sequence (DNA): TGTGCCAGCTCAGGGACTAGCGGGAGCACAGATACGCAGTATTTT. It translates to CASSGTSGSTDTQYF.

J is TRBJ2-7 and V is TRBV7-2, with TRBD2 as a possible D gene (6 bases). V lost 5 bases and J lost 3, with 11 bases in between. Per germline, CDR1 SGHTA and CDR2 FQGNSA. The CDR3 sequence is 13 residues long. The chain's CDR3 is CASSRDFYYEQYF. The CDR3 region has the DNA TGTGCCAGCAGCCGGGACTTTTACTACGAGCAGTACTTC.

The gene calls are TRBV5-3 and TRBJ2-1; D may correspond to TRBD1 or TRBD2 (5 bases each). TRBV5-3 is given ORF status, its function remaining uncertain. V lost 2 bases and J 2 bases, leaving 14 bases between the germline ends. The CDR3 contains 16 residues. The CDR3 region has the DNA TGTGCCAGAAGCTTTGGGACGGTTTCTACCTACAATGAGCAGTTCTTC. It translates to CARSFGTVSTYNEQFF.

Concerning this clone itself: A single base is all that separates this from a far larger clone, so a read error is likely. Other DNA sequences from this sample encode an identical CDR3 as well. The chain couples TRBV9 to TRBJ2-7; no reliable D call. This CDR3 has 14 amino acids. V was clipped by 0 bases and J by 4 bases, with 11 bases between them. The germline CDR1 and CDR2 sequences are SGDLS and YYNGEE. The DNA of the CDR3 is TGTGCCAGCAGCGTAGGTGGTCTTCCTTACGAGCAGTACTTC. This codes for CASSVGGLPYEQYF.

V is TRBV2 and J is TRBJ2-3; D is ambiguous. There are 13 residues in the CDR3. Germline loops: CDR1 SNHLY, CDR2 FYNNEI. V gave up 7 bases and J gave up 2 bases, with 10 bases separating them. The CDR3 DNA is TGTGCCAGCAAGGCAGGTTCCACAGATACGCAGTATTTT. This encodes CASKAGSTDTQYF.